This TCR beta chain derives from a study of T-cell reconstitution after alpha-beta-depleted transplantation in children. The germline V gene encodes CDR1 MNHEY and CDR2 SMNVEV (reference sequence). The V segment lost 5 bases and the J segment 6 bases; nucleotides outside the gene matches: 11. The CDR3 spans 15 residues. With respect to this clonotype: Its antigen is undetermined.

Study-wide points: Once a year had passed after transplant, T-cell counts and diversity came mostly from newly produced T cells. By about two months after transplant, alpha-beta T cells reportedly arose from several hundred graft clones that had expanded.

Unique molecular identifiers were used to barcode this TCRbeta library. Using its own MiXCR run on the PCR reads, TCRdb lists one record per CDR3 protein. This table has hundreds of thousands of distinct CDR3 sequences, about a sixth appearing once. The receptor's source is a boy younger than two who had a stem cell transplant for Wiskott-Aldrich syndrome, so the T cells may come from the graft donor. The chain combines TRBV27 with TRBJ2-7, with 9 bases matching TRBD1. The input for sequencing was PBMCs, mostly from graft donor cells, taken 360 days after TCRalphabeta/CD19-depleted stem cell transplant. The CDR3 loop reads CASSRKGQGSREQYF. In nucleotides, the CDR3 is TGTGCCAGCAGTCGCAAGGGACAGGGATCACGCGAGCAGTACTTC.